The clone carrying this T cell receptor (beta chain) was counted a single time. The data originate from a study of blood T cell repertoires in COVID-19. Study context: There were acute and convalescent COVID-19 samples, and they came from the United States, Italy and Spain.

Using immunoSEQ multiplex PCR, the repertoire was profiled, and TCRdb retains in-frame clones only, with some absent. The sample includes under 250,000 clones, approximately 81% of them seen just once. The sample consisted of peripheral blood. The TCR was taken from an elderly woman with acute or convalescent COVID-19.

The CDR3 loop is CASSNYIFSGTVGYTGELFF. The CDR3 DNA reads TGTGCCAGCAGCAACTATATTTTCTCCGGGACAGTAGGATACACCGGGGAGCTGTTTTTT. The chain recombines TRBV13 with TRBJ2-2, with 7 positions matching TRBD1. Trimming took 5 bases from V and 3 from J; bases not matched to a gene: 21. The CDR3 has 20 amino acids. CDR1 is PRHDT, CDR2 FYEKMQ, per germline (reference sequence).